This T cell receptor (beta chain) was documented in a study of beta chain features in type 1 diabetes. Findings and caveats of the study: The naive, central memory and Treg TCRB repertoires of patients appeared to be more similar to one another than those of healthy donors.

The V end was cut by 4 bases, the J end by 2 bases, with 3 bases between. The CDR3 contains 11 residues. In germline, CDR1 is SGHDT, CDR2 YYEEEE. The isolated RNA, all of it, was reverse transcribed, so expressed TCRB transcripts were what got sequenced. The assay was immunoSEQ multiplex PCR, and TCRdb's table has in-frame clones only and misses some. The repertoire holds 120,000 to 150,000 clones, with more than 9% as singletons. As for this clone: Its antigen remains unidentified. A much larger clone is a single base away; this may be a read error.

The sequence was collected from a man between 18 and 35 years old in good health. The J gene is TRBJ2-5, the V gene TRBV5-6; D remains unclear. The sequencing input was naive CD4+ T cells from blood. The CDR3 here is CASSRQETQYF. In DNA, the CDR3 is TGTGCCAGCAGCCGTCAAGAGACCCAGTACTTC.